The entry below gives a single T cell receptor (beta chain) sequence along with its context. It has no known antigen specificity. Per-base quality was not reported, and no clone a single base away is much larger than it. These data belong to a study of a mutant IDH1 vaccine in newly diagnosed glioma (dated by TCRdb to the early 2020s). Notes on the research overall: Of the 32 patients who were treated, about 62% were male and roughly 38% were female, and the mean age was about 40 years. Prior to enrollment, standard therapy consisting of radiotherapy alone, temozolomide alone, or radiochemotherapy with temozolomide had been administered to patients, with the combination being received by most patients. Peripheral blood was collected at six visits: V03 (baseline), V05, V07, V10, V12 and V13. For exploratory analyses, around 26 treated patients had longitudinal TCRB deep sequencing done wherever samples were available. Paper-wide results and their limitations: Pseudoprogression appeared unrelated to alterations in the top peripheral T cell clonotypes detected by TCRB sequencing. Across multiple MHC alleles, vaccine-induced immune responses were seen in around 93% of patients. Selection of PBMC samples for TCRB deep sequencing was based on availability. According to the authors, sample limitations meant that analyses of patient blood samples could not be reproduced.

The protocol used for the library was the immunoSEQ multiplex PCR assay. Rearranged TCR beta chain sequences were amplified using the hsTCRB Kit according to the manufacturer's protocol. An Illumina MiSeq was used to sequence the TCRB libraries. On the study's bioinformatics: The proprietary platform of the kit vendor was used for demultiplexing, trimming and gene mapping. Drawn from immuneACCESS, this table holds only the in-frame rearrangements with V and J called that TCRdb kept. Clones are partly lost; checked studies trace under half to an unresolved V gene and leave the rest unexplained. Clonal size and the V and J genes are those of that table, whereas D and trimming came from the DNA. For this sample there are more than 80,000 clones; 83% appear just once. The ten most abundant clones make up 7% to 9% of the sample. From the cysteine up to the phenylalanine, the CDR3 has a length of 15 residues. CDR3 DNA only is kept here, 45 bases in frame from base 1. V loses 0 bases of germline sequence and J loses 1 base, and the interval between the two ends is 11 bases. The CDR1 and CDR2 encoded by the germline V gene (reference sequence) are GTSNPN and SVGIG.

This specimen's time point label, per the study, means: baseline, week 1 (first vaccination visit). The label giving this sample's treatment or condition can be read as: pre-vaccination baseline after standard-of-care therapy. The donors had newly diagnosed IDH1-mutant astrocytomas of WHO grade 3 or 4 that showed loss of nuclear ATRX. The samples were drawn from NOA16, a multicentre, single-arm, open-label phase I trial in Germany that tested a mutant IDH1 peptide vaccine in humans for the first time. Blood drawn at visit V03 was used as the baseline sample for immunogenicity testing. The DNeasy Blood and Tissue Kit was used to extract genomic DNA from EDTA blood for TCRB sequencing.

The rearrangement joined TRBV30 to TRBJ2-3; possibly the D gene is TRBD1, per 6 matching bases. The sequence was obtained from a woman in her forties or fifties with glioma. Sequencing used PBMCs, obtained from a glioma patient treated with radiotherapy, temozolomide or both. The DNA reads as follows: TGTGCCTGGAGTGTACGCAGGGGCGGCACAGATACGCAGTATTTT. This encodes CAWSVRRGGTDTQYF.